This T cell receptor (beta chain) was profiled in a study of cytotoxic CD8 clonotypes in ibrutinib-treated CLL. Trimming left V 0 bases short and J 0 bases short, with 5 bases between. CDR3 length equals 14 residues. Germline V CDR1 and CDR2: LNHNV, YYDKDF (reference sequence). TCRdb's table, derived via immunoSEQ multiplex PCR, lists solely in-frame clones and lacks some. Here the sample spans about 300,000 clones, roughly three quarters being singletons. This specimen was PBMCs, taken at disease progression, from a patient treated with ibrutinib. The chain couples TRBV15 to TRBJ1-2; D is uncertain. The clonotype was recovered from a human donor with chronic lymphocytic leukemia. CDR3 residues: CATSREWTNYGYTF. Written as DNA, the CDR3 is TGTGCCACCAGCAGAGAGTGGACTAACTATGGCTACACCTTC.